This TCR beta chain was captured in a study of T cell clusters in autoimmune cytopenias. TRB was amplified from approximately 250 ng of peripheral blood genomic DNA per sample. For this clonotype: Its antigen is undetermined.

General study results and limits: A dominant lymphoma-associated repertoire apparently masked the cluster-lack signature in secondary cytopenia versus chronic lymphocytic leukemia. Primary autoimmune cytopenia patients seemingly lacked the physiological T cell clusters found in healthy donors. The T cell clusters came from computational analysis alone and lack functional validation.

One tube held mixed TRB-A and TRB-B primer pools for touch-down PCR. TCRdb reanalyzed the multiplex PCR reads and collapses them to one entry per CDR3 protein, without DNA. Its table records around 15,000 distinct CDR3 sequences. CDR3 length: 12 residues. The sample was peripheral blood. The TCR was taken from a human donor with an autoimmune cytopenia or autoimmune hepatitis (not recorded which). This sequence joins TRBV12-3 or TRBV12-4 and TRBJ2-1. The CDR3 spells CASSLVIGEQFF.